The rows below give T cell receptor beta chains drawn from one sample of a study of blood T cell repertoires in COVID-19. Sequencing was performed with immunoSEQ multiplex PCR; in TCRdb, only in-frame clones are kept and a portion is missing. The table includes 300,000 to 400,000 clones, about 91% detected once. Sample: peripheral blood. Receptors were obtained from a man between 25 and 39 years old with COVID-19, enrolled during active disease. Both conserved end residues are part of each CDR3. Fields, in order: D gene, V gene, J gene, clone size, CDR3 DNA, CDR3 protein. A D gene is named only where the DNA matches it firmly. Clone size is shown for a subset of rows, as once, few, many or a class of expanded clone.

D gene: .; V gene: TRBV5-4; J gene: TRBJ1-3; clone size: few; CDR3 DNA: TGTGCCAGCAGCTTGGATGCAGGGGTGAACACCATATATTTT; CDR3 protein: CASSLDAGVNTIYF
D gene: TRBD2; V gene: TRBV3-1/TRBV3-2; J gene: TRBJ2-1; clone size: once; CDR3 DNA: TGTGCCAGCAGCCAAGGGAGCGGGGAGCCCTACAATGAGCAGTTCTTC; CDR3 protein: CASSQGSGEPYNEQFF
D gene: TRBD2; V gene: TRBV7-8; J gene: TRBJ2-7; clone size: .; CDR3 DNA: TGTGCCAGCAGCTTAGACCCCCGGGGTAGCGGGAGGAGTTCGTGGGAGCAGTACTTC; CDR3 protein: CASSLDPRGSGRSSWEQYF
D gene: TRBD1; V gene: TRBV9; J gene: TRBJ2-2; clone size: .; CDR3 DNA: TGTGCCAGCAGCGTAGGGGACAGGGCCGGGGAGCTGTTTTTT; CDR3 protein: CASSVGDRAGELFF
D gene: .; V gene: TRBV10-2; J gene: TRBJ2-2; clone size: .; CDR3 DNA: TGCGCCAGCGCCGGGACAACGAACACCGGGGAGCTGTTTTTT; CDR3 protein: CASAGTTNTGELFF
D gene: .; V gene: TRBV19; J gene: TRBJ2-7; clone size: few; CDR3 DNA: TGTGCCAGTAGTGAGGGACAAGGGTCAAGCGAGCAGTACTTC; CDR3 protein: CASSEGQGSSEQYF
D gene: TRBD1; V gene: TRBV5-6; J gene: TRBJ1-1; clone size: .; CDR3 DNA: TGTGCCAGCAGCTTAGAAGGGGGCGATGAAGCTTTCTTT; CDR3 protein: CASSLEGGDEAFF
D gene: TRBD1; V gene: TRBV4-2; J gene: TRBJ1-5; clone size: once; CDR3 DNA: TGTGCCAGCAGCCAAGAGAGGACAGGGAACAATCAGCCCCAGCATTTT; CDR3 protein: CASSQERTGNNQPQHF
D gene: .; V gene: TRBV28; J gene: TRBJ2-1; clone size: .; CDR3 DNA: TGTGCCAGCAGTTTAAGGGGGTCAGGGATCTCCTACAATGAGCAGTTCTTC; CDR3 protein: CASSLRGSGISYNEQFF
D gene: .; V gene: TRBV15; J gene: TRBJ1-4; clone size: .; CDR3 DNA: TGTGCCACCAGCAGAGACCGGATTACAGGGAATGCTAATGAAAAACTGTTTTTT; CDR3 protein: CATSRDRITGNANEKLFF
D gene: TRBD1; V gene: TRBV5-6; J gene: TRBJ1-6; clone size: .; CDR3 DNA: TGTGCCAGCAGCATCTGGACAGGGGGCTATAATTCACCCCTCCACTTT; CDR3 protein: CASSIWTGGYNSPLHF
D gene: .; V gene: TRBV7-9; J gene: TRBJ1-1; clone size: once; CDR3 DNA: TGTGCCAGCAGTGCCGAGCGAGGGGAGGGCACTGAAGCTTTCTTT; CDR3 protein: CASSAERGEGTEAFF
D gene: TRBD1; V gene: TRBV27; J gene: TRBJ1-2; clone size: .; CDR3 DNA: TGTGCCAGCAGTTTATTTCCCCCGGACAGGGTGAACTATGGCTACACCTTC; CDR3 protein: CASSLFPPDRVNYGYTF